This T cell receptor (beta chain) came from a study of shared clonotypes between healthy human individuals. Study-level points and caveats: Sampling covered nothing but blood. Tissue TCR repertoires likely differ from those found in blood. Around 5% of naive CD4 clonotypes were common to four donors.

This CDR3 region has 16 residues. After removal of 1 base from V and 2 bases from J, the junction contained 6 bases not matched to a gene. Germline values: CDR1 SGHRS, CDR2 YFSETQ. Generated by immunoSEQ multiplex PCR, the TCRdb table keeps only in-frame clones and is missing some. The sample includes around 940,000 clones, about 80% of them seen just once. This clone was counted a single time. Its antigen is unknown. The specimen was memory CD4+ T cells sorted from blood. As for subset: CD45RA-negative fraction. V usage is TRBV5-1 and J usage is TRBJ2-5; TRBD2 agrees at 9 bases. The TCR sequence derives from a man in his late teens or twenties in good health. The CDR3: CASSLNSGGPQETQYF. CDR3 bases: TGCGCCAGCAGCTTGAATAGCGGGGGACCTCAAGAGACCCAGTACTTC.